The 6 T cell receptor beta chains presented below share a single source sample, sequenced in a study of blood T cell repertoires in COVID-19. The assay was immunoSEQ multiplex PCR, and TCRdb's table has in-frame clones only and misses some. Of more than 120,000 clones listed, 75% to 90% are singletons. Sequenced material: PBMCs or T cells enriched from blood (not recorded which). The receptors stem from a man aged 45-65 years in a cohort exposed to, infected with or recovered from COVID-19 (not recorded which).

The chain couples TRBV4-3 to TRBJ1-2, with no clear D. CDR1 and CDR2 (germline): LGHNA, YSLEER. V was trimmed by 0 bases and J by 0 bases, leaving 11 bases between them. The CDR3 runs 16 residues. CDR3 loop: CASSQDSRGANYGYTF. CDR3 nucleotide sequence: TGCGCCAGCAGCCAAGACAGCCGGGGAGCTAACTATGGCTACACCTTC.

The chain recombines TRBV18 with TRBJ1-5; 7 bases line up with TRBD1. Unmatched junction bases numbered 4, after V lost 2 bases and J lost 3 bases. Germline V lookup: CDR1 KGHSH, CDR2 LQKENI. The CDR3 contains 15 residues. The CDR3 DNA is TGTGCCAGCTCACCAGTACAGGGGAACAATCAGCCCCAGCATTTT. It encodes CASSPVQGNNQPQHF.

The V call is TRBV3-1 (or the pseudogene TRBV3-2), the J call TRBJ2-7; D might be TRBD1 (6 bases). CDR1 and CDR2 from the germline V gene are LGHDT and YNNKEL (reference sequence). This CDR3 has 16 residues. Trimming pared 5 bases from V and 4 bases from J, leaving 21 bases between. The CDR3 bases are TGTGCCAGCAGCTCCGGGACACTCCTTTCGAGTTACGAGCAGTACTTC. Translating it yields CASSSGTLLSSYEQYF.

Written as DNA, the CDR3 is TGTGCCAGCAGCTGGGGCGGGACGGACTCTGGAAACACCATATATTTT. Translated, it gives CASSWGGTDSGNTIYF. The chain employs TRBV13 and TRBJ1-3, with TRBD1 as a possible D gene (5 bases). Germline V gene lookup returns CDR1 PRHDT and CDR2 FYEKMQ (reference sequence). V was cut by 4 bases and J by 0 bases, with 13 bases left in between. The CDR3 has 16 residues.

The chain combines TRBV2 with TRBJ1-2, with a tentative D call TRBD1 (6 bases). This CDR3 is 16 amino acids long. V was trimmed by 5 bases and J by 0 bases, leaving 16 bases between them. Germline V gene data show CDR1 as SNHLY and CDR2 as FYNNEI. The DNA of the CDR3 is TGTGCCAGCAGTCCTACTGGACAGCCCGCTAACTATGGCTACACCTTC. Translation gives CASSPTGQPANYGYTF.

The V call is TRBV12-3 or TRBV12-4, the J call TRBJ1-2; no reliable D call. V lost 0 bases and J lost 12, with 5 bases in between. This CDR3 comprises 10 residues. The CDR3 sequence is CASSLARNTF. CDR3 coding DNA: TGTGCCAGCAGTTTAGCGCGCAACACCTTC.